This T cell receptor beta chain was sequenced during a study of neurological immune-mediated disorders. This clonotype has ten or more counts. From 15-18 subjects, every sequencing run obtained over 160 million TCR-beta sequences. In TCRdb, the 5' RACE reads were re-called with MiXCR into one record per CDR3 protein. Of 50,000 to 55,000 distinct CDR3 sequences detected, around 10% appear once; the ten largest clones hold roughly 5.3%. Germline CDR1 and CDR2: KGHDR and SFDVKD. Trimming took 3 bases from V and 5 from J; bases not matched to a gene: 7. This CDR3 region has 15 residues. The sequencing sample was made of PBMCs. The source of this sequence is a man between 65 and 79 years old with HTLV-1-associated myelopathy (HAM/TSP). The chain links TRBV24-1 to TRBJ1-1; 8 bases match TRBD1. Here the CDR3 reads CATSDARQGRTEAFF. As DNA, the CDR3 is TGTGCCACCAGTGATGCCCGACAGGGGCGGACTGAAGCTTTCTTT.